One sample yielded the 20 T cell receptor delta chains listed below, sequenced in a study of gamma-delta chains in newborns, infants, children. TCRdb re-processed the reads using CATT. The table includes some 11,000 delta-chain clones, about 9% detected once. The sample was blood. The receptors were gathered from a child who was a newborn, infant or young child, either healthy, febrile or measles-vaccinated (not recorded which).

V is TRDV2 and J is TRDJ3; TRDD3 is a possible D gene (6 bases). Germline V lookup: CDR1 GEAIGNYY, CDR2 EKD. This CDR3 is 20 amino acids long. Trimming cost V 3 bases and J 1 base, with 21 bases left between them. This CDR3 is CACDPPAASGDSWDTRQMFF. CDR3 bases: TGTGCCTGTGACCCCCCGGCGGCTTCCGGGGATTCCTGGGACACCCGACAGATGTTTTTC.

Remarks on this clone: This could be a read error, since a much larger clone is one nucleotide away. V gene TRDV2 combines with J gene TRDJ1, with 7 bases matching TRDD3. The CDR3 runs 21 residues. CDR1 is GEAIGNYY and CDR2 is EKD in the germline V gene. V gave up 1 base and J gave up 0 bases; unmatched junction bases: 22. The CDR3 protein is CACDTITEGYNPPSYTDKLIF. The CDR3 coding sequence is TGTGCCTGTGACACGATTACTGAGGGATACAATCCCCCGTCGTACACCGATAAACTCATCTTT.

The chain couples TRDV2 to TRDJ3; 8 nucleotides line up with TRDD3. The germline gives CDR1 GEAIGNYY, CDR2 EKD. This CDR3 has 20 residues. Trimming cost V 0 bases and J 8 bases; bases outside gene matches: 17. CDR3 nucleotides: TGTGCCTGTGACACCGCTACTGGGGGCCCCCCCTCCTGTTACACCCGACAGATGTTTTTC. Amino acids: CACDTATGGPPSCYTRQMFF.

This clone came up a few times. The chain carries TRDV2 and TRDJ2; 13 positions agree with TRDD3. The V segment lost 3 bases and the J segment 2 bases; nucleotides outside the gene matches: 11. The CDR3 is 19 amino acids. Germline V gives CDR1 GEAIGNYY, CDR2 EKD. The CDR3 loop is CACDSVVLGDTVLTAQLFF. The CDR3 DNA follows: TGTGCCTGTGACTCCGTCGTACTGGGGGATACGGTGTTGACAGCACAACTCTTCTTT.

The chain recombines TRDV2 with TRDJ3; 8 bases line up with TRDD3. V shed 0 bases, J shed 3 bases, and the junction held 6 bases outside the gene matches. This CDR3 has 18 amino acids. Looked up from germline, CDR1 is GEAIGNYY and CDR2 is EKD. Here the CDR3 reads CACDTAGILNWDTRQMFF. The CDR3 DNA reads as TGTGCCTGTGACACCGCGGGGATACTAAACTGGGACACCCGACAGATGTTTTTC.

This clone has just a few counts. CDR3 bases: TGTGCCTGTGACACCGTAGGGGACACTCAGGTCCGCTCCTGGGACACCCGACAGATGTTTTTC. This encodes CACDTVGDTQVRSWDTRQMFF. The chain employs TRDV2 and TRDJ3, with D perhaps TRDD3 (5 bases). The CDR3 is made up of 21 amino acids. The germline V gene has CDR1 GEAIGNYY and CDR2 EKD. V lost 0 bases, J lost 0 bases, and 20 bases lay in between.

This chain links TRDV1 with TRDJ1; 7 positions match TRDD3. From germline, CDR1 is TSWWSYY and CDR2 QGS. The CDR3 runs 19 residues. V was clipped by 1 base and J by 0 bases; unmatched bases: 14. The CDR3 loop is CALGERYDGIPHYTDKLIF. CDR3 sequence (DNA): TGTGCTCTTGGGGAACGGTACGATGGGATACCTCATTACACCGATAAACTCATCTTT.

J is TRDJ3 and V is TRDV2; 10 bases align to TRDD3. CDR1 is GEAIGNYY and CDR2 is EKD in the germline V gene. V lost 0 bases, J lost 0 bases, and 7 bases stayed unmatched. The CDR3 has 20 amino acids. CDR3 DNA sequence: TGTGCCTGTGACACCGGCGATGGGGGATACATCTCCTGGGACACCCGACAGATGTTTTTC. The encoded protein is CACDTGDGGYISWDTRQMFF.

Relative to its sample, this clone is medium-sized. This CDR3 reads CACDSVLGDSWDTRQMFF. The CDR3 bases are TGTGCCTGTGACAGTGTACTGGGGGACTCCTGGGACACCCGACAGATGTTTTTC. V usage is TRDV2 and J usage is TRDJ3; 9 nucleotides agree with TRDD3. CDR1 GEAIGNYY and CDR2 EKD come from the germline V gene. The CDR3 contains 18 residues. V was pared by 2 bases and J by 0 bases, with 4 bases of the junction left unmatched.

The table lists this clone with a few counts. Other DNA sequences within the sample encode an identical CDR3. CDR3 DNA: TGTGCCTGTGACACCGGGGATACTCTCTCCTGGGACACCCGACAGATGTTTTTC. It codes for CACDTGDTLSWDTRQMFF. The chain links TRDV2 to TRDJ3, with 8 positions matching TRDD3. The CDR3 is 18 amino acids. CDR1 is GEAIGNYY and CDR2 is EKD in the germline V gene. The ends lost 0 bases at V and 0 bases at J; junction bases unmatched: 3.

Sample share makes this clone medium-sized (0.01 to 0.1%). It may be a read error: a sequence one base away is much more abundant. This chain joins TRDV2 and TRDJ3; TRDD3 agrees at 9 bases. The CDR3 is made up of 19 amino acids. Trimming removed 0 bases from V and 0 bases from J; junction bases left unmatched: 5. Germline CDR1 and CDR2: GEAIGNYY and EKD. CDR3: CACDTVLGETSWDTRQMFF. The CDR3 DNA reads TGTGCCTGTGACACCGTACTGGGGGAGACCTCCTGGGACACCCGACAGATGTTTTTC.

This clone was detected only a few times. This same CDR3 is encoded by further DNA sequences in the sample. This chain links TRDV2 with TRDJ1, with D perhaps matching TRDD3 (6 bases). There are 16 residues in the CDR3. The germline V gene encodes CDR1 GEAIGNYY and CDR2 EKD. V gave up 7 bases and J gave up 2 bases, with 22 bases separating them. CDR3 bases: TGTGCCTGCGACTCCGTGGAGTGGGGGGTGACCGATAAACTCATCTTT. Translating gives CACDSVEWGVTDKLIF.

Concerning this clone: A much more abundant neighbour one base away suggests this may be a read error. In the same sample, other DNA sequences code for this CDR3. The chain uses TRDV2 and TRDJ1; TRDD3 might be the D (5 bases). Deletions cut 4 bases from V and 0 bases from J, with 23 bases between. Germline V gene sequence: CDR1 GEAIGNYY, CDR2 EKD. The CDR3 is 18 amino acids. The CDR3 sequence is CACDPLAGDFTYTDKLIF. The CDR3 region has the DNA TGTGCCTGTGATCCGCTAGCAGGGGACTTTACGTACACCGATAAACTCATCTTT.

The chain joins TRDV2 to TRDJ1; 9 bases line up with TRDD3. The CDR3 runs 18 residues. In germline, CDR1 is GEAIGNYY, CDR2 EKD. V gave up 0 bases and J gave up 3 bases; unmatched junction bases: 13. The CDR3 DNA follows: TGTGCCTGTGACACCGTCGCCGGGGGATACATGCCTGCCGATAAACTCATCTTT. Protein product: CACDTVAGGYMPADKLIF.

The V call is TRDV2, the J call TRDJ3; 8 bases match TRDD3. Germline CDR1 reads GEAIGNYY; CDR2 reads EKD. CDR3 size: 21 residues. V trimming: 3 bases; J trimming: 0 bases; junction bases outside the gene matches: 15. The CDR3 DNA reads TGTGCCTGTGACCCTACTGGGGGCTATACAGGGAGCTCCTGGGACACCCGACAGATGTTTTTC. It yields the protein CACDPTGGYTGSSWDTRQMFF.

This clone appeared a few times. A much larger clone differs from this one at a single base, so this may be a read error. This specimen includes other DNA sequences encoding the same CDR3. This chain uses TRDV2 with TRDJ3; TRDD3 agrees at 11 bases. V lost 1 base, J lost 4 bases, and 5 bases stayed unmatched. The CDR3 extends over 18 amino acids. CDR1 and CDR2 from the germline V gene are GEAIGNYY and EKD. CDR3: CACDTGGYGSWDTRQMFF. The CDR3 bases are TGTGCCTGTGACACTGGGGGATACGGCTCTTGGGACACCCGACAGATGTTTTTC.

This clone was seen a handful of times. Possible read error: a much larger clone is one base away. Other DNA sequences in this specimen translate into the identical CDR3. The CDR3 DNA reads as TGTGCCTGTGACACCGTACTGGGGGATACCAGGGTGAAGTACACCGATAAACTAATCTTT. This gives the protein CACDTVLGDTRVKYTDKLIF. The chain combines TRDV2 with TRDJ1; 12 bases map to TRDD3. The germline V gene encodes CDR1 GEAIGNYY and CDR2 EKD. There are 20 residues in the CDR3.

The chain couples TRDV1 to TRDJ1, with 13 bases fitting TRDD3. V shed 4 bases and J 6 bases; nucleotides not matched to a gene: 23. The length of the CDR3 is 21 residues. Per the germline V gene, CDR1 is TSWWSYY and CDR2 is QGS. The CDR3 DNA is TGTGCTCTTGGGGTTATTTCCTACCACCCAGTACTGGGGGATACGCGGCATAAACTCATCTTT. This codes for CALGVISYHPVLGDTRHKLIF.

This clone occurred a few times. The genes are TRDV2 and TRDJ3; maybe TRDD3 (6 bases). V lost 0 bases and J lost 0, with 11 bases in between. Germline V gene lookup returns CDR1 GEAIGNYY and CDR2 EKD. The CDR3 consists of 18 residues. The CDR3 loop is CACDTVRGNSWDTRQMFF. The CDR3 DNA is TGTGCCTGTGACACCGTCCGGGGGAACTCCTGGGACACCCGACAGATGTTTTTC.

This clone has a handful of counts. The CDR3 is CACDVLGDSFWDTRQMFF. As DNA, the CDR3 is TGTGCCTGTGACGTACTGGGGGATTCCTTCTGGGACACCCGACAGATGTTTTTC. The rearrangement uses TRDV2 and TRDJ3; 10 positions match TRDD3. V trimming: 3 bases; J trimming: 3 bases; junction bases outside the gene matches: 7. Looked up from germline, CDR1 is GEAIGNYY and CDR2 is EKD. The CDR3 has 18 amino acids.